A selection of T cell receptor beta chains follows, all from one sample in a study of blood T cell repertoires in COVID-19. Assay: immunoSEQ multiplex PCR; the TCRdb copy retains only in-frame clones and omits some. The sample consists of 55,000 to 90,000 clones, roughly 86% of them appearing once. The sequencing sample was made of peripheral blood. All receptors derive from a man between 65 and 85 years old with active COVID-19. Each CDR3 is given with its conserved first and last residue. A D gene is named only where the DNA matches it firmly.

d_gene: TRBD2
v_gene: TRBV4-2
j_gene: TRBJ2-3
CDR3aa: CASSQRAGGVDTDTQYF
CDR3nt: TGTGCCAGCAGCCAGCGAGCGGGAGGGGTGGACACAGATACGCAGTATTTT

d_gene: NA
v_gene: TRBV3-1/TRBV3-2
j_gene: TRBJ1-2
CDR3aa: CASSQVSRTNYGYTF
CDR3nt: TGTGCCAGCAGCCAAGTTTCCAGGACTAACTATGGCTACACCTTC

d_gene: NA
v_gene: TRBV11-2
j_gene: TRBJ1-1
CDR3aa: CASSETVNTEAFF
CDR3nt: TGTGCCAGCAGCGAAACGGTGAACACTGAAGCTTTCTTT

d_gene: NA
v_gene: TRBV5-1
j_gene: TRBJ2-7
CDR3aa: CASSLGTDPGAYEQYF
CDR3nt: TGCGCCAGCAGCTTGGGGACAGACCCAGGGGCCTACGAGCAGTACTTC

d_gene: TRBD2
v_gene: TRBV6-5
j_gene: TRBJ2-1
CDR3aa: CASGGRLAGTGQFF
CDR3nt: TGTGCCAGCGGGGGGCGCCTAGCGGGAACGGGGCAGTTCTTC

d_gene: NA
v_gene: TRBV3-1/TRBV3-2
j_gene: TRBJ2-1
CDR3aa: CASSQDSSGITYNEQFF
CDR3nt: TGTGCCAGCAGCCAAGATAGTAGCGGAATAACCTACAATGAGCAGTTCTTC

d_gene: NA
v_gene: TRBV3-1/TRBV3-2
j_gene: TRBJ1-1
CDR3aa: CASSQDWAGMGSNTEAFF
CDR3nt: TGTGCCAGCAGCCAAGACTGGGCAGGGATGGGATCGAACACTGAAGCTTTCTTT

d_gene: TRBD1
v_gene: TRBV11-1
j_gene: TRBJ2-2
CDR3aa: CAASKGQGGNTGELFF
CDR3nt: TGTGCCGCATCAAAGGGACAGGGTGGGAACACCGGGGAGCTGTTTTTT

d_gene: TRBD1
v_gene: TRBV5-1
j_gene: TRBJ1-3
CDR3aa: CASSRGQSGNTIYF
CDR3nt: TGCGCCAGCAGCAGGGGACAGTCTGGAAACACCATATATTTT

d_gene: TRBD2
v_gene: TRBV9
j_gene: TRBJ2-7
CDR3aa: CASSVGGLDQSYEQYF
CDR3nt: TGTGCCAGCAGCGTAGGTGGACTAGATCAATCCTACGAGCAGTACTTC